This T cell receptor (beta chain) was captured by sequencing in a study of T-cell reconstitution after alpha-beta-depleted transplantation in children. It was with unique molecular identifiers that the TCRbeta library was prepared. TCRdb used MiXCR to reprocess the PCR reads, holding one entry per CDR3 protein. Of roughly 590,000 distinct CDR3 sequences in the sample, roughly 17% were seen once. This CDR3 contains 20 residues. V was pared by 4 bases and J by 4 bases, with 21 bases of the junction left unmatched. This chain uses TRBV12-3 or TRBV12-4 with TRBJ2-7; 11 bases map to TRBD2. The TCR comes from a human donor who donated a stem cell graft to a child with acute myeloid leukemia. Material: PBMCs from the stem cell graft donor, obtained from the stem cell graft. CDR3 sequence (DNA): TGTGCCAGCAGTTCCAATGGGGGGGCTAGCGGGGGGCTCGCCTTGTACGAGCAGTACTTC. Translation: CASSSNGGASGGLALYEQYF.